The 9 T cell receptor beta chains below were found in one sample sequenced in a study of blood T cell repertoires in COVID-19. This table comes from immunoSEQ multiplex PCR, and its TCRdb copy is limited to in-frame clones, with some not included. The sample records under 250,000 clones, nearly 90% being singletons. Sample: peripheral blood. These TCRs come from a man younger than 35 with active or convalescent COVID-19.

The CDR3 is CASSEPGSWTQPQHF. The CDR3, as DNA: TGTGCCAGCAGTGAACCAGGGTCTTGGACTCAGCCCCAGCATTTT. This chain connects TRBV6-1 to TRBJ1-5, with D possibly being TRBD1 (5 bases). Germline V gene sequence: CDR1 MNHNS, CDR2 SASEGT. The CDR3 loop spans 15 amino acids. The V end lost 2 bases, the J end lost 6 bases, and 14 bases lay between the germline ends.

This rearrangement joins TRBV2 to TRBJ1-6; 7 nucleotides line up with TRBD1. This CDR3 contains 13 residues. The J segment lost 10 bases and the V segment lost 6 bases, leaving 6 bases of the junction unmatched. Germline values: CDR1 SNHLY, CDR2 FYNNEI. The CDR3 loop is CASSYRGSSPLHF. CDR3 coding DNA: TGTGCCAGCAGCTACAGGGGAAGCTCACCCCTCCACTTT.

Turning to this clone: The same CDR3 arises from other DNA sequences in this sample as well. The chain carries TRBV2 and TRBJ1-1, with 7 bases that match TRBD1. This CDR3 has 13 amino acids. J lost 1 base, V lost 6 bases, and 2 bases had no gene match. Germline V lookup: CDR1 SNHLY, CDR2 FYNNEI. CDR3 nucleotides: TGTGCCAGCAGCGGGACAGCGAACACTGAAGCTTTCTTT. Amino acid sequence: CASSGTANTEAFF.

This rearrangement joins TRBV19 to TRBJ2-2; D is perhaps TRBD2 (6 bases). V lost 3 bases and J 1 base, leaving 12 bases between the germline ends. In germline, CDR1 is LNHDA, CDR2 SQIVND (reference sequence). CDR3 length equals 16 residues. The CDR3 DNA sequence: TGTGCCAGTAGTATCCCATGGAGGGTGAACACCGGGGAGCTGTTTTTT. Protein: CASSIPWRVNTGELFF.

The chain is built from TRBV19 and TRBJ1-1; no reliable D call. V lost 5 bases and J 0 bases, leaving 7 bases between the germline ends. CDR3 length equals 13 residues. Germline-derived CDR1 and CDR2 are LNHDA and SQIVND (reference sequence). CDR3 region: CASSQAMNTEAFF. The CDR3 nucleotides read TGTGCCAGTAGTCAGGCCATGAACACTGAAGCTTTCTTT.

The chain links TRBV6-5 to TRBJ2-1; 10 bases fit TRBD2. Trimming removed 7 bases from V and 0 bases from J; junction bases left unmatched: 3. Per the germline V gene, CDR1 is MNHEY and CDR2 is SVGAGI. This CDR3 has 15 residues. Here the CDR3 DNA reads TGTGCCAGCACGGCTAGCGGGAGCTCCTACAATGAGCAGTTCTTC. Amino acids: CASTASGSSYNEQFF.

The rearrangement joins TRBV7-2 to TRBJ2-1, with D possibly being TRBD1 (5 bases). Germline V gene sequence: CDR1 SGHTA, CDR2 FQGNSA. This CDR3 region has 15 residues. V was cut by 1 base and J by 4 bases, with 11 bases left in between. CDR3 residues: CASSLEVGPYNEQFF. Here the CDR3 DNA reads TGTGCCAGCAGCTTAGAGGTGGGGCCATACAATGAGCAGTTCTTC.

DNA of the CDR3: TGTGCCACCAGCCGCAGAGACTTTTACAATGAGCAGTTCTTC. Its translation is CATSRRDFYNEQFF. This sequence joins TRBV15 and TRBJ2-1; D is unclear. The ends were cut back, 5 bases at V and 4 bases at J, with 12 bases in the middle. CDR3 length: 14 amino acids. Per germline, CDR1 LNHNV and CDR2 YYDKDF (reference sequence).

The chain carries TRBV11-3 and TRBJ2-1; TRBD2 matches 8 bases. Germline trimming cut 1 base from V and 11 bases from J; bases unmatched to any gene: 10. CDR3 length: 15 residues. Per the germline V gene, CDR1 is SGHNT and CDR2 is YENEEA. CDR3 in amino acids: CASSLGFSGTSKQFF. For the CDR3, the DNA is TGTGCCAGCAGCTTAGGGTTTAGCGGGACCTCTAAGCAGTTCTTC. Drawing the rest from reference TRBV11-3 and TRBJ2-1, the complete variable domain is EAGVVQSPRYKIIEKKQPVAFWCNPISGHNTLYWYLQNLGQGPELLIRYENEEAVDDSQLPKDRFSAERLKGVDSTLKIQPAELGDSAVYLCASSLGFSGTSKQFFGPGTRLTVL.